These 25 T cell receptor beta chains were all obtained from the same sample, sequenced in a study of graft-versus-host responses after intestinal transplantation. Their antigens are not known. TCRdb's copy holds only in-frame clones and misses some; the assay was immunoSEQ multiplex PCR. The sample has more than 90,000 clones; around nine tenths are singletons. Sample: unstimulated CD4+ T cells sorted from spleen or lymph node cells, taken before transplant. These receptors were collected from a human donor who was the organ donor for an intestinal transplant.

This chain links TRBV14 with TRBJ2-3; the match to TRBD1 covers 9 bases. This CDR3 has 16 amino acids. V lost 5 bases and J lost 0; bases outside the gene matches: 6. Germline assignment: CDR1 SGHDN and CDR2 FVKESK. The CDR3 spells CASSVRTGASTDTQYF. In DNA form, the CDR3 reads TGTGCCAGCAGCGTCCGGACAGGGGCAAGCACAGATACGCAGTATTTT.

V is TRBV7-2 and J is TRBJ2-7; TRBD2 is a possible D gene (6 bases). Germline CDR1 is SGHTA and CDR2 is FQGNSA. CDR3 length: 15 residues. V was clipped by 0 bases and J by 0 bases, with 9 bases between them. CDR3: CASSLAGGLSYEQYF. Here the CDR3 DNA reads TGTGCCAGCAGCTTAGCGGGAGGTCTCTCCTACGAGCAGTACTTC.

The chain employs TRBV10-2 and TRBJ1-3; maybe TRBD1 (5 bases). CDR3 length: 15 residues. V dropped 6 bases and J dropped 3 bases, with 15 bases sitting between them. The germline V gene has CDR1 WSHSY and CDR2 SAAADI. The CDR3 loop is CASRIDGTHGNTIYF. CDR3 nucleotides: TGCGCCAGCAGGATAGATGGGACCCATGGAAACACCATATATTTT.

V and J are TRBV6-5 and TRBJ1-1, with D maybe TRBD1 (5 bases). The CDR3 consists of 15 residues. CDR1 and CDR2 (germline): MNHEY, SVGAGI. Deletions cut 8 bases from V and 1 base from J, with 17 bases between. The CDR3 region has the DNA TGTGCCAGCCACCCGAAGGGACGGTGGAACACTGAAGCTTTCTTT. Amino acids: CASHPKGRWNTEAFF.

The CDR3 region is CASSPPSEKLFF. CDR3 bases: TGTGCCAGCTCACCACCCTCGGAAAAACTGTTTTTT. The chain couples TRBV18 to TRBJ1-4; D remains ambiguous. Trimming cost V 0 bases and J 8 bases, with 4 bases left between them. Looked up from germline, CDR1 is KGHSH and CDR2 is LQKENI. The CDR3 contains 12 residues.

The table lists this clone with a count of one. This chain connects TRBV19 to TRBJ2-5; D is possibly TRBD1 (6 bases). The J call may be wrong; the DNA end is better matched by TRBJ2-7. Germline loops: CDR1 LNHDA, CDR2 SQIVND (reference sequence). CDR3 length: 15 residues. The DNA for the CDR3 is TGTGCCAGTAGTACGGACAGAGGTCGCTCCTACGAGCAGTACTTC. Its translation: CASSTDRGRSYEQYF.

This clone was found once. V usage is TRBV7-9 and J usage is TRBJ2-2, with TRBD2 identical over 11 bases. Germline V CDR1 and CDR2: SEHNR, FQNEAQ (reference sequence). This CDR3 comprises 16 residues. The trim removed 5 bases at V and 6 bases at J, leaving 8 bases unmatched. The CDR3 region is CASSVVLAGVSGELFF. The DNA for the CDR3 is TGTGCCAGCAGCGTAGTACTAGCGGGAGTTTCCGGGGAGCTGTTTTTT.

The chain joins TRBV6-6 to TRBJ2-7; 7 positions agree with TRBD1. V gave up 6 bases and J gave up 3 bases; unmatched junction bases: 14. Germline CDR1 is MNHNY and CDR2 is SVGAGI (reference sequence). The CDR3 spans 16 residues. CDR3: CASRSIWGQNFYEQYF. The CDR3 bases are TGTGCCAGCAGATCTATTTGGGGACAGAACTTCTACGAGCAGTACTTC.

The V gene is TRBV5-4, the J gene TRBJ2-4; TRBD1 agrees at 9 bases. The CDR3 length is 16 residues. With V trimmed by 3 bases and J by 0 bases, 4 bases remained unmatched. The V gene's germline CDR1 is SGHNT and CDR2 YYREEE (reference sequence). The CDR3, as DNA: TGTGCCAGCAGCTCAAGACAGGGGGTAGCCAAAAACATTCAGTACTTC. Its protein is CASSSRQGVAKNIQYF.

The chain carries TRBV28 and TRBJ1-1, with D possibly matching TRBD1 (6 bases). CDR1 and CDR2 from the germline V gene are MDHEN and SYDVKM. The germline V and J ends were trimmed by 5 bases and 4 bases, with 17 bases remaining between them. The CDR3 runs 15 residues. CDR3 in DNA: TGTGCCAGCAGTCCCTCGTCAGGGGCGGGCACTGAAGCTTTCTTT. Translating it yields CASSPSSGAGTEAFF. The full variable domain, completed using reference TRBV28 and TRBJ1-1, is DVKVTQSSRYLVKRTGEKVFLECVQDMDHENMFWYRQDPGLGLRLIYFSYDVKMKEKGDIPEGYSVSREKKERFSLILESASTNQTSMYLCASSPSSGAGTEAFFGQGTRLTVV.

As concerns this clone: Other DNA sequences from this sample encode an identical CDR3 as well. V and J are TRBV6-5 and TRBJ2-1; TRBD1 matches at 7 bases. CDR3 length equals 16 residues. CDR1 and CDR2 (germline): MNHEY, SVGAGI. With 1 base clipped from V and 4 bases from J, the junction kept 7 bases outside the gene matches. This CDR3 is CASSYFGTDLYNEQFF. The CDR3 DNA reads as TGTGCCAGCAGTTACTTTGGGACAGACCTATACAATGAGCAGTTCTTC.

This chain joins TRBV30 and TRBJ1-1, with TRBD1 identical over 7 bases. CDR3 length equals 14 residues. Per the germline V gene, CDR1 is GTSNPN and CDR2 is SVGIG (reference sequence). V was pared by 2 bases and J by 0 bases, with 3 bases of the junction left unmatched. CDR3 DNA: TGTGCCTGGAGTACAGGGGTCATGAACACTGAAGCTTTCTTT. Protein product: CAWSTGVMNTEAFF.

The chain combines TRBV6-5 with TRBJ1-5, with D maybe TRBD1 (5 bases). CDR3 size: 12 residues. The germline gives CDR1 MNHEY, CDR2 SVGAGI. V lost 5 bases and J 9 bases, leaving 11 bases between the germline ends. The CDR3 here is CASSLWGRPQHF. The DNA for the CDR3 is TGTGCCAGCAGTCTATGGGGACGGCCCCAGCATTTT.

The chain links TRBV6-5 to TRBJ2-5; 8 nucleotides match TRBD1. Trimming at V came to 6 bases and at J to 5 bases, leaving 8 bases not matched to a gene. CDR1 is MNHEY, CDR2 SVGAGI, per germline. CDR3 length: 14 residues. The CDR3 spells CASRRTGYGETQYF. CDR3 nucleotides: TGTGCCAGCAGGAGGACAGGGTATGGGGAGACCCAGTACTTC.

The chain carries TRBV19 and TRBJ2-7; 7 nucleotides align to TRBD1. The J segment lost 5 bases and the V segment lost 3 bases, leaving 10 bases of the junction unmatched. The V gene's germline CDR1 is LNHDA and CDR2 SQIVND (reference sequence). The CDR3 sequence is 15 residues long. The chain's CDR3 is CASSMIPGQLHEQYF. The DNA for the CDR3 is TGTGCCAGTAGTATGATCCCGGGACAGCTACACGAGCAGTACTTC.

The chain is built from TRBV7-9 and TRBJ2-5; unclear D gene. Germline V gene lookup returns CDR1 SEHNR and CDR2 FQNEAQ (reference sequence). Trimming took 3 bases from V and 1 from J, leaving 12 bases between them. This CDR3 spans 15 amino acids. Here the CDR3 DNA reads TGTGCCAGCAGCTTTCCAGGCTCGGGCCAAGAGACCCAGTACTTC. Translated: CASSFPGSGQETQYF. Together with reference TRBV7-9 and TRBJ2-5, the CDR3 gives the full variable domain: DTGVSQNPRHKITKRGQNVTFRCDPISEHNRLYWYRQTLGQGPEFLTYFQNEAQLEKSRLLSDRFSAERPKGSFSTLEIQRTEQGDSAMYLCASSFPGSGQETQYFGPGTRLLVL.

The chain is built from TRBV7-9 and TRBJ2-1, with unresolved D. The CDR3 sequence is 14 residues long. Per the germline V gene, CDR1 is SEHNR and CDR2 is FQNEAQ (reference sequence). The V end lost 2 bases, the J end lost 4 bases, and 9 bases lay between the germline ends. In DNA form, the CDR3 reads TGTGCCAGCAGCTTATCACAACAGTACAATGAGCAGTTCTTC. The encoded protein is CASSLSQQYNEQFF.

The rearrangement links TRBV19 to TRBJ2-3; a possible D gene is TRBD2 (5 bases). The CDR3 extends over 14 amino acids. V was trimmed by 3 bases and J by 1 base, leaving 8 bases between them. In germline, CDR1 is LNHDA, CDR2 SQIVND (reference sequence). CDR3 sequence reads: CASSMGGRTDTQYF. CDR3 sequence (DNA): TGTGCCAGTAGTATGGGCGGGCGCACAGATACGCAGTATTTT. Using reference TRBV19 and TRBJ2-3 for the parts outside the CDR3, the full variable domain is DGGITQSPKYLFRKEGQNVTLSCEQNLNHDAMYWYRQDPGQGLRLIYYSQIVNDFQKGDIAEGYSVSREKKESFPLTVTSAQKNPTAFYLCASSMGGRTDTQYFGPGTRLTVL.

The rearrangement uses TRBV10-2 and TRBJ2-4, with D perhaps assigned TRBD1 or TRBD2 (5 bases each). The CDR3 has 14 amino acids. Between the trimmed V and J ends, which lost 9 bases and 4 bases, there was a span of 16 bases. CDR1 is WSHSY, CDR2 SAAADI, per germline. The CDR3 loop reads CASEEPWGKNIQYF. Written as DNA, the CDR3 is TGCGCCAGTGAGGAACCGTGGGGGAAAAACATTCAGTACTTC.

The genes are TRBV12-5 and TRBJ1-2, with unresolved D. The V end lost 4 bases, the J end lost 0 bases, and 24 bases lay between the germline ends. Germline assignment: CDR1 LGHNT and CDR2 FRNRAP. The CDR3 length is 19 residues. CDR3 region: CASGWDMKAELLPNYGYTF. CDR3 in DNA: TGTGCTAGTGGTTGGGATATGAAGGCAGAACTATTACCTAACTATGGCTACACCTTC.

The table lists this clone with a count of one. The V call is TRBV27, the J call TRBJ1-1, with TRBD1 as a possible D gene (6 bases). Germline lookup yields CDR1 MNHEY and CDR2 SMNVEV (reference sequence). V lost 3 bases, J lost 4 bases, and 9 bases lay in between. CDR3 size: 13 residues. The DNA for the CDR3 is TGTGCCAGCAGTTTTATAGGGGGCACTGAAGCTTTCTTT. Translated, it gives CASSFIGGTEAFF.

Note on this clone: The same CDR3 can be traced to other DNA sequences in this sample. This chain joins TRBV9 and TRBJ2-2; D is possibly TRBD1 (5 bases). This CDR3 contains 14 residues. Per germline, CDR1 SGDLS and CDR2 YYNGEE. V lost 1 base and J lost 2, with 6 bases in between. CDR3 sequence: CASSVRGNTGELFF. CDR3 in DNA: TGTGCCAGCAGCGTAAGGGGTAACACCGGGGAGCTGTTTTTT.

The chain recombines TRBV5-1 with TRBJ2-7; D is uncertain. The CDR3 length is 12 residues. V lost 2 bases and J lost 0, with 3 bases in between. The V gene's germline CDR1 is SGHRS and CDR2 YFSETQ. The CDR3 here is CASSFSSYEQYF. As DNA, the CDR3 is TGCGCCAGCAGCTTCTCCTCCTACGAGCAGTACTTC.

Details on this clone: The same CDR3 also results from other DNA sequences found in this sample. V is TRBV6-6 and J is TRBJ2-3, with D possibly matching TRBD2 (7 bases). The CDR3 length is 16 residues. Germline V lookup: CDR1 MNHNY, CDR2 SVGAGI (reference sequence). Trimming removed 0 bases from V and 1 base from J, with 11 bases in between. This chain's CDR3 is CASSYSWGGGTDTQYF. The DNA of the CDR3 is TGTGCCAGCAGTTACTCCTGGGGGGGCGGCACAGATACGCAGTATTTT.

This clone was observed once. The genes are TRBV4-2 and TRBJ2-5; D not resolved. Germline values: CDR1 LGHNA, CDR2 YNFKEQ. The CDR3 is 15 amino acids. V lost 0 bases and J 4 bases, leaving 12 bases between the germline ends. CDR3 loop: CASSQDSRGGETQYF. The DNA for the CDR3 is TGTGCCAGCAGCCAAGATTCAAGAGGTGGAGAGACCCAGTACTTC.